A selection of T cell receptor beta chains follows, all from one sample in a study of cytomegalovirus exposure and HLA in healthy donors. Libraries were prepared by immunoSEQ multiplex PCR; TCRdb keeps only in-frame clonotypes and omits some of them. The table has about 240,000 clones, more than 75% seen once. The material sequenced was PBMCs. These receptors were collected from a man aged 18 to 29 in good health and CMV-seronegative. The CDR3 runs from the conserved cysteine through the conserved F or W. The D gene is left open where the match is weak. Part of the rows lack a size; the others show once, few, many or a class for expanded clones.

clone_size j_call v_call d_call cdr3_nt cdr3_aa
- TRBJ2-7 TRBV14 - TGTGCCAGCAGCCATCCGGGACAAAGTTACGAGCAGTACTTC CASSHPGQSYEQYF
- TRBJ2-7 TRBV23-1 TRBD1 TGCGCCAGCAGTCACCGGGACAGCACCTACGAGCAGTACTTC CASSHRDSTYEQYF
once TRBJ2-1 TRBV18 TRBD1 TGTGCCAGCTCAGTGCCGGGACAGGGGTGGAATGAGCAGTTCTTC CASSVPGQGWNEQFF
few TRBJ1-2 TRBV6-1 - TGTGCCAGCAGTGAAACACAGGGTTTGGGCCCCTATGGCTACACCTTC CASSETQGLGPYGYTF
once TRBJ2-5 TRBV7-2 TRBD1 TGTGCCAGCAGCCCGACCCAGGGGGCCCTATACCAAGAGACCCAGTACTTC CASSPTQGALYQETQYF
- TRBJ1-6 TRBV15 TRBD1 TGTGCCACCAGCAGAGACAGGGGGGTCTCACCCCTCCACTTT CATSRDRGVSPLHF
- TRBJ2-3 TRBV7-2 TRBD1 TGTGCCAGCAGCTCGCTGGGACAGGGGGCTCAGGGTACGCAGTATTTT CASSSLGQGAQGTQYF
- TRBJ2-7 TRBV5-1 - TGCGCCAGCAGCCGAGAGGGTTACGAGCAGTACTTC CASSREGYEQYF
once TRBJ2-2 TRBV4-1 - TGCGCCAGCAGCCAAGACGCCCGCAGCACCGGGGAGCTGTTTTTT CASSQDARSTGELFF
once TRBJ2-2 TRBV5-1 TRBD2 TGCGCCAGCAGCTCTGTCAGGCGGGGGGGACGCACCGGGGAGCTGTTTTTT CASSSVRRGGRTGELFF
- TRBJ1-1 TRBV7-2 - TGTGCCAGCAGGGATAGGGGGGGAATAAGGGACACTGAAGCTTTCTTT CASRDRGGIRDTEAFF
- TRBJ2-5 TRBV4-3 - TGCGCCAGCTGGCCGGAGTGCAGGGTTGAGACCCAGTACTTC CASWPECRVETQYF
- TRBJ2-1 TRBV7-3 - TGTGCCAGCAGACTCGACAGAGACAATGAGCAGTTCTTC CASRLDRDNEQFF
- TRBJ2-7 TRBV7-2 TRBD1 TGTGCCAGCAGCTCAACCACGGGACAGGGGGTCTACGAGCAGTACTTC CASSSTTGQGVYEQYF
- TRBJ1-5 TRBV27 TRBD1 TGTGCCAGTATCCAGGACAGGGGAAACGGCAATCAGCCCCAGCATTTT CASIQDRGNGNQPQHF
- TRBJ1-1 TRBV19 - TGTGCCAGTAGTACCTACACTGAAGCTTTCTTT CASSTYTEAFF
- TRBJ1-1 TRBV27 - TGTGCCAGCAGTTTACGGCAGACAAACACTGAAGCTTTCTTT CASSLRQTNTEAFF
- TRBJ1-1 TRBV6-1 - TGTGCCAGCAGTGATGACAGATTACGTAGAGAAGCTTTCTTT CASSDDRLRREAFF
- TRBJ2-1 TRBV7-2 TRBD2 TGTGCCAGCAGCTTAACTTGGAGCGGGACCTACAATGAGCAGTTCTTC CASSLTWSGTYNEQFF
- TRBJ2-1 TRBV7-2 - TGTGCCAGCAGCTACCTATTGAACAGCCTCTACAATGAGCAGTTCTTC CASSYLLNSLYNEQFF
- TRBJ1-6 TRBV10-1 - TGCGCCAGCCCCTCCAGACCGACAGCACACTCCTATAATTCACCCCTCCACTTT CASPSRPTAHSYNSPLHF
- TRBJ2-6 TRBV7-2 - TGTGCCAGCAGCGTACAGGGATCTGGGGCCAACGTCCTGACTTTC CASSVQGSGANVLTF
- TRBJ2-3 TRBV5-4 TRBD1 TGTGCCAGCAGCTACCTACAGGGGGTTAGAGGAGATACGCAGTATTTT CASSYLQGVRGDTQYF
- TRBJ2-3 TRBV28 - TGTGCCAGCGGGGGAGGCGAAGATACGCAGTATTTT CASGGGEDTQYF
- TRBJ1-1 TRBV29-1 - TGCAGCGCGAAGGCAGCGAGCAGGAACACTGAAGCTTTCTTT CSAKAASRNTEAFF
- TRBJ1-6 TRBV6-1 TRBD1 TGTGCCAGCATCGACAGGGGCAGGTCACCCCTCCACTTT CASIDRGRSPLHF
- TRBJ2-7 TRBV11-3 TRBD1 TGTGCCAGCAGCCGACAGGGGGGTTCCTACGAGCAGTACTTC CASSRQGGSYEQYF
- TRBJ2-7 TRBV28 - TGTGCCAGCAGGGACAGCCCCTACGAGCAGTACTTC CASRDSPYEQYF
- TRBJ2-7 TRBV7-2 - TGTGCCAGCAGCTTAGAGGCTGGGCCGAAGGAGCAGTACTTC CASSLEAGPKEQYF
- TRBJ2-2 TRBV7-6 TRBD2 TGTGCCAGCAAAGCGGGGGTCACCGGGGAGCTGTTTTTT CASKAGVTGELFF
- TRBJ2-2 TRBV7-2 TRBD1 TGTGCCAGCAGAAGGACAGGGGGCACCGGGGAGCTGTTTTTT CASRRTGGTGELFF
- TRBJ2-3 TRBV2 - TGTGCCAGCAGAGGGGGGCGGGGGAGCACAGATACGCAGTATTTT CASRGGRGSTDTQYF
- TRBJ1-3 TRBV10-3 - TGTGCCAGCAGGACAGCTATCTCTGGAAACACCATATATTTT CASRTAISGNTIYF
few TRBJ2-2 TRBV7-9 - TGTGCCAGCAGCTTAATAAACACCGGGGAGCTGTTTTTT CASSLINTGELFF
- TRBJ2-7 TRBV30 - TGTGCCTGTACGAGGGGGAACTACGAGCAGTACTTC CACTRGNYEQYF
- TRBJ1-4 TRBV4-3 TRBD1 TGCGCCAGCAGCCAACGACAGGGGCTGGATGAAAAACTGTTTTTT CASSQRQGLDEKLFF
- TRBJ2-2 TRBV10-2 - TGCGCCAGCAAACATAACACCGGGGAGCTGTTTTTT CASKHNTGELFF
- TRBJ2-3 TRBV4-1 - TGCGCCAGCAGCCACCTCGGAGGGGCAGATACGCAGTATTTT CASSHLGGADTQYF
- TRBJ2-5 TRBV27 - TGTGCCACCCAACCCCGGCGGGAACAAGAGACCCAGTACTTC CATQPRREQETQYF
- TRBJ1-2 TRBV5-3 - TGTGCCAGGACCTGGTGGACAGCTGACTATGGCTACACCTTC CARTWWTADYGYTF
- TRBJ2-7 TRBV29-1 - TGCAGCGTTGAGACAAGAAACTACGAGCAGTACTTC CSVETRNYEQYF
- TRBJ1-6 TRBV4-3 - TGCGCCAGCAGCCAAGATCTAATAGGGGTTAATTCACCCCTCCACTTT CASSQDLIGVNSPLHF
- TRBJ2-7 TRBV5-6 - TGTGCCAGCAGCAGCGCCGGGACAACCTACGAGCAGTACTTC CASSSAGTTYEQYF
- TRBJ2-7 TRBV6-4 - TGTGCCAGGAACCGGGACACGAATTTCTACGAGCAGTACTTC CARNRDTNFYEQYF
- TRBJ2-2 TRBV9 - TGTGCCAGCAGCGTAGCTCTGGGGGCCACCGGGGAGCTGTTTTTT CASSVALGATGELFF
- TRBJ2-7 TRBV28 - TGTGCCAGCAGTTTAATAACAGTAGGCTCCTACGAGCAGTACTTC CASSLITVGSYEQYF
- TRBJ1-5 TRBV27 - TGTGCCAGCAGTCTCAGACAGAGCAATCAGCCCCAGCATTTT CASSLRQSNQPQHF
- TRBJ2-1 TRBV27 - TGTGCCAGCCGAGGGAGCGGGTTGGGCTCCTACAATGAGCAGTTCTTC CASRGSGLGSYNEQFF
- TRBJ1-2 TRBV7-2 TRBD1 TGTGCCAGCAGCTACGGACAGGGTGGTGGCTACACCTTC CASSYGQGGGYTF
- TRBJ2-7 TRBV7-2 TRBD2 TGTGCCAGCAGCCTGCTAGCGGGAGGCTACGAGCAGTACTTC CASSLLAGGYEQYF
- TRBJ1-4 TRBV15 - TGTGCCACCAGGCTCCGACAAGCAACTAATGAAAAACTGTTTTTT CATRLRQATNEKLFF
- TRBJ1-2 TRBV9 - TGTGCCAGCAGCTTAGCCTCAGGGCGCGGCTACACCTTC CASSLASGRGYTF
- TRBJ2-7 TRBV28 TRBD2 TGTGCCAGCAGTCGATCGGCGGGGGTCTCCTACGAGCAGTACTTC CASSRSAGVSYEQYF